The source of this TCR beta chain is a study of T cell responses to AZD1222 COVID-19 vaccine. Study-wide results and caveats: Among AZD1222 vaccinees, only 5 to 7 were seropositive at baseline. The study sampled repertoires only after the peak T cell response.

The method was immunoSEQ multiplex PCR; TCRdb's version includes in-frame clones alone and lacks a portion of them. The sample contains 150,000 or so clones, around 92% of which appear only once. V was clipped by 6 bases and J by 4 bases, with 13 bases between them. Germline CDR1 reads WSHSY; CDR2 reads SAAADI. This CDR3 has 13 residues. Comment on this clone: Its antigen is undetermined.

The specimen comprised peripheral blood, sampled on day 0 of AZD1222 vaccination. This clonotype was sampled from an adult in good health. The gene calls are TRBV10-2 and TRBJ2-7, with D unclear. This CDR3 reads CASRANLPYEQYF. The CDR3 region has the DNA TGCGCCAGCAGAGCCAACCTACCGTACGAGCAGTACTTC.